The text below deals with one TCR beta chain. Antigen specificity is unknown. Some clones are missing from TCRdb's copy, which holds only in-frame ones; the method was immunoSEQ multiplex PCR. The sample includes 65,000 to 95,000 clones, roughly 89% seen only once; the top ten take about 0.2%. These data originate in a study of OX40 agonist ivuxolimab in advanced cancers. Study-wide context: Prior anti-PD-1, anti-PD-L1 or anti-CTLA-4 therapy did not bar entry, and approximately 40% had some. Study outcomes and limitations: In the 0.1 to 3.0 mg/kg range, CD4+ and CD8+ blood T cells had expanded clonally by week 6.

Germline CDR1 SGHTA, CDR2 FQGTGA. This CDR3 spans 14 amino acids. Trimming pared 3 bases from V and 2 bases from J, leaving 7 bases between. At cycle 4 day 1, cycle 7 day 1, and baseline, blood was sampled. The receptor comes from an adult with an advanced solid tumor such as melanoma, head and neck, liver or kidney cancer. The chain employs TRBV7-3 and TRBJ2-2, with D perhaps TRBD1 (6 bases). The source material was CD4+ or CD8+ T cells sorted from blood, sampled in a trial of the OX40 agonist ivuxolimab. The CDR3 bases are TGTGCCAGCAGCTTGGACAGTAACACCGGGGAGCTGTTTTTT. It specifies CASSLDSNTGELFF. Full variable domain (remainder filled in from reference TRBV7-3 and TRBJ2-2): GAGVSQTPSNKVTEKGKYVELRCDPISGHTALYWYRQSLGQGPEFLIYFQGTGAADDSGLPNDRFFAVRPEGSVSTLKIQRTERGDSAVYLCASSLDSNTGELFFGEGSRLTVL.